These T cell receptor beta chains were read from a single sample in a study of blood T cell repertoires in COVID-19. The repertoire was sequenced with immunoSEQ multiplex PCR; TCRdb's copy has only in-frame clones and lacks some. The sample carries about 76,000 clones, roughly 80% recorded once. Sample: peripheral blood. The origin of the receptors is a woman in her sixties with acute or convalescent COVID-19. CDR3s include the opening cysteine and the closing phenylalanine or tryptophan. A D gene is named only where the DNA matches it firmly. For some rows the clone size is stated as once, few or many, or as a class when expanded; others skip it.

clone size: few
J gene: TRBJ2-1
D gene: TRBD2
V gene: TRBV6-6
CDR3 DNA: TGTGCCAGCAGTTACAGTGGGGGGGGAAACAATGAGCAGTTCTTC
CDR3 protein: CASSYSGGGNNEQFF

clone size: .
J gene: TRBJ2-7
D gene: .
V gene: TRBV14
CDR3 DNA: TGTGCCAGCAGCCAAGTGGAGGGCCGTCCCTACTACGAGCAGTACTTC
CDR3 protein: CASSQVEGRPYYEQYF

clone size: .
J gene: TRBJ2-1
D gene: TRBD1
V gene: TRBV28
CDR3 DNA: TGTGCCAGCAGTTCCGGGACAGGGATTGTAAACAATGAGCAGTTCTTC
CDR3 protein: CASSSGTGIVNNEQFF

clone size: once
J gene: TRBJ1-1
D gene: .
V gene: TRBV12-3/TRBV12-4
CDR3 DNA: TGTGCCAGCACCCTCGACAGTAGCACTGAAGCTTTCTTT
CDR3 protein: CASTLDSSTEAFF

clone size: .
J gene: TRBJ1-4
D gene: .
V gene: TRBV3-1/TRBV3-2
CDR3 DNA: TGTGCCAGCAGCCAAGACACGGGGGTTAATGAAAAACTGTTTTTT
CDR3 protein: CASSQDTGVNEKLFF

clone size: .
J gene: TRBJ2-5
D gene: TRBD1
V gene: TRBV30
CDR3 DNA: TGTGCCTGGAGGGACAGGGGTCGGGAGACCCAGTACTTC
CDR3 protein: CAWRDRGRETQYF

clone size: .
J gene: TRBJ2-5
D gene: .
V gene: TRBV9
CDR3 DNA: TGTGCCAGCAGCGTGGGGGCCGGGTCAGCAGAGACCCAGTACTTC
CDR3 protein: CASSVGAGSAETQYF

clone size: .
J gene: TRBJ2-6
D gene: TRBD2
V gene: TRBV5-6
CDR3 DNA: TGTGCCAGCAGCTTGGTCCCGGGACTATTCGCTGGGGCCAACGTCCTGACTTTC
CDR3 protein: CASSLVPGLFAGANVLTF

clone size: few
J gene: TRBJ1-1
D gene: .
V gene: TRBV10-1
CDR3 DNA: TGCGCCAGCAGTGCAGGACAGTTGGCCACTGAAGCTTTCTTT
CDR3 protein: CASSAGQLATEAFF

clone size: .
J gene: TRBJ1-2
D gene: TRBD1
V gene: TRBV19
CDR3 DNA: TGTGCCAGTAATGTACAGGGGACCTATGGCTACACCTTC
CDR3 protein: CASNVQGTYGYTF

clone size: few
J gene: TRBJ1-1
D gene: .
V gene: TRBV6-6
CDR3 DNA: TGTGCCAGCAGTTACTTTCCGGGTCTAGGCACTGAAGCTTTCTTT
CDR3 protein: CASSYFPGLGTEAFF

clone size: .
J gene: TRBJ2-6
D gene: .
V gene: TRBV5-4
CDR3 DNA: TGTGCCAGCAGCTTGGACAGGGCTGGGGCCAACGTCCTGACTTTC
CDR3 protein: CASSLDRAGANVLTF

clone size: .
J gene: TRBJ2-2
D gene: TRBD2
V gene: TRBV2
CDR3 DNA: TGTGCCAGCAGTGCTAGCGGGGGGGCCGGCGGGGAGCTGTTTTTT
CDR3 protein: CASSASGGAGGELFF

clone size: .
J gene: TRBJ2-1
D gene: TRBD1
V gene: TRBV6-2/TRBV6-3
CDR3 DNA: TGTGCCAGCAGTGGATCCACAGGGGGCTCCTACAATGAGCAGTTCTTC
CDR3 protein: CASSGSTGGSYNEQFF

clone size: many
J gene: TRBJ2-2
D gene: .
V gene: TRBV24-1
CDR3 DNA: TGTGCCACCAGTGACCCTTTAACGGGGTTGGACACCGGGGAGCTGTTTTTT
CDR3 protein: CATSDPLTGLDTGELFF

clone size: .
J gene: TRBJ2-7
D gene: .
V gene: TRBV11-2
CDR3 DNA: TGTGCCAGCAGCTTAGTCGCAGGATTTTCCTACGAGCAGTACTTC
CDR3 protein: CASSLVAGFSYEQYF

clone size: .
J gene: TRBJ2-5
D gene: TRBD1
V gene: TRBV11-2
CDR3 DNA: TGTGCCAGCAGCTTAGATCTGGACAGGGGAAGACCACGGGAGACCCAGTACTTC
CDR3 protein: CASSLDLDRGRPRETQYF

clone size: .
J gene: TRBJ2-7
D gene: .
V gene: TRBV3-1/TRBV3-2
CDR3 DNA: TGTGCCAGCAGCCAAGTAATTTACGAGCAGTACTTC
CDR3 protein: CASSQVIYEQYF

clone size: .
J gene: TRBJ2-1
D gene: TRBD1
V gene: TRBV6-1
CDR3 DNA: TGTGCCAGCAGTGAATCTTTAAACTTACAGGGGGGCTACAATGAGCAGTTCTTC
CDR3 protein: CASSESLNLQGGYNEQFF

clone size: .
J gene: TRBJ1-4
D gene: .
V gene: TRBV19
CDR3 DNA: TGTGCCAGTAGCTCCCCTGGGAGACGAAATGAAAAACTGTTTTTT
CDR3 protein: CASSSPGRRNEKLFF

clone size: .
J gene: TRBJ1-1
D gene: TRBD1
V gene: TRBV9
CDR3 DNA: TGTGCCAGCAGCGTAGTTAGGGACAGGGTGAACACTGAAGCTTTCTTT
CDR3 protein: CASSVVRDRVNTEAFF

clone size: few
J gene: TRBJ1-3
D gene: TRBD1
V gene: TRBV18
CDR3 DNA: TGTGCCAGCTCACCACTTACTCCGGGACAGGGAAACACCATATATTTT
CDR3 protein: CASSPLTPGQGNTIYF

clone size: .
J gene: TRBJ1-5
D gene: .
V gene: TRBV24-1
CDR3 DNA: TGTGCCACCAGTGGGGCAGCCTCAGGTCAGCCCCAGCATTTT
CDR3 protein: CATSGAASGQPQHF

clone size: .
J gene: TRBJ2-3
D gene: .
V gene: TRBV30
CDR3 DNA: TGTGCCTGGAGTATCAGCGTTTCCACAGATACGCAGTATTTT
CDR3 protein: CAWSISVSTDTQYF

clone size: .
J gene: TRBJ1-5
D gene: .
V gene: TRBV7-2
CDR3 DNA: TGTGCCAGCAGCTTAGGGCTGAACAATCAGCCCCAGCATTTT
CDR3 protein: CASSLGLNNQPQHF

clone size: .
J gene: TRBJ1-1
D gene: TRBD1
V gene: TRBV6-5
CDR3 DNA: TGTGCCAGCACCCCGCTAGGGGGCAGTACTGAAGCTTTCTTT
CDR3 protein: CASTPLGGSTEAFF

clone size: .
J gene: TRBJ1-2
D gene: TRBD1
V gene: TRBV28
CDR3 DNA: TGTGCCAGCCTTAGTTTCGGGACAGGGGGCTTCTATGGCTACACCTTC
CDR3 protein: CASLSFGTGGFYGYTF

clone size: .
J gene: TRBJ2-3
D gene: TRBD2
V gene: TRBV6-2/TRBV6-3
CDR3 DNA: TGTGCCAGCAGTTACACGGGACTAGCGGGGTCCACAGATACGCAGTATTTT
CDR3 protein: CASSYTGLAGSTDTQYF

clone size: .
J gene: TRBJ2-5
D gene: .
V gene: TRBV10-1
CDR3 DNA: TGCGCCAGCAGTGAGCCCGGACAGCAAGAGACCCAGTACTTC
CDR3 protein: CASSEPGQQETQYF

clone size: once
J gene: TRBJ2-3
D gene: TRBD2
V gene: TRBV5-1
CDR3 DNA: TGCGCCAGCAGCTTGGAACTAGCGGGGGGCACAGATACGCAGTATTTT
CDR3 protein: CASSLELAGGTDTQYF

clone size: once
J gene: TRBJ2-1
D gene: TRBD1
V gene: TRBV6-6
CDR3 DNA: TGTGCCAGCAGGATACAGGGGAAAGGATCCTACAATGAGCAGTTCTTC
CDR3 protein: CASRIQGKGSYNEQFF

clone size: .
J gene: TRBJ1-1
D gene: TRBD1
V gene: TRBV9
CDR3 DNA: TGTGCCAGCAGCTCGGACAGGGCCACTGAAGCTTTCTTT
CDR3 protein: CASSSDRATEAFF

clone size: once
J gene: TRBJ1-2
D gene: .
V gene: TRBV9
CDR3 DNA: TGTGCCAGGATGGGGCCAAGCTATGGCTACACCTTC
CDR3 protein: CARMGPSYGYTF

clone size: .
J gene: TRBJ1-1
D gene: .
V gene: TRBV19
CDR3 DNA: TGTGCCAGTTTGTACGGGAACACTGAAGCTTTCTTT
CDR3 protein: CASLYGNTEAFF

clone size: .
J gene: TRBJ2-1
D gene: TRBD1
V gene: TRBV29-1
CDR3 DNA: TGCAGCACTCGACAGGGCAATGAGCAGTTCTTC
CDR3 protein: CSTRQGNEQFF

clone size: .
J gene: TRBJ1-3
D gene: .
V gene: TRBV19
CDR3 DNA: TGTGCCAGTAGTATCCAGGACAACCTCTCTGGAAACACCATATATTTT
CDR3 protein: CASSIQDNLSGNTIYF

clone size: .
J gene: TRBJ2-1
D gene: TRBD2
V gene: TRBV9
CDR3 DNA: TGTGCCAGCAGCGTAGTTGGCGGGGGGGCGTACAATGAGCAGTTCTTC
CDR3 protein: CASSVVGGGAYNEQFF

clone size: few
J gene: TRBJ1-1
D gene: .
V gene: TRBV30
CDR3 DNA: TGTGCCTGGAGTATTTTTGGGGGGATGAACACTGAAGCTTTCTTT
CDR3 protein: CAWSIFGGMNTEAFF

clone size: .
J gene: TRBJ2-1
D gene: TRBD1
V gene: TRBV6-5
CDR3 DNA: TGTGCCAGCAGTTACGCTTGGGACAGTGAGCAGTTCTTC
CDR3 protein: CASSYAWDSEQFF

clone size: .
J gene: TRBJ2-7
D gene: TRBD1
V gene: TRBV4-1
CDR3 DNA: TGCGCCAGCAGCCGGATCGGACAGGGGTTTAACTACGAGCAGTACTTC
CDR3 protein: CASSRIGQGFNYEQYF

clone size: few
J gene: TRBJ2-7
D gene: TRBD1
V gene: TRBV27
CDR3 DNA: TGTGCCAGCAGTTCCCTCGACAGGGTGGGTCAACAGCAGTACTTC
CDR3 protein: CASSSLDRVGQQQYF

clone size: .
J gene: TRBJ1-3
D gene: .
V gene: TRBV5-1
CDR3 DNA: TGCGCCAGCAGCTCGATGGGGGCGACTGGAAACACCATATATTTT
CDR3 protein: CASSSMGATGNTIYF

clone size: .
J gene: TRBJ2-1
D gene: TRBD1
V gene: TRBV7-2
CDR3 DNA: TGTGCCAGCAGCCCCCGACAGGGTCCCCTAGGGAATGAGCAGTTCTTC
CDR3 protein: CASSPRQGPLGNEQFF

clone size: .
J gene: TRBJ2-1
D gene: TRBD2
V gene: TRBV11-2
CDR3 DNA: TGTGCCAGCAGCTCTTCCGGGACTAACATTGAGCAGTTCTTC
CDR3 protein: CASSSSGTNIEQFF

clone size: .
J gene: TRBJ2-3
D gene: TRBD2
V gene: TRBV2
CDR3 DNA: TGTGCCAGCAGTGAAGAGGGACTAGGGACGCAGTATTTT
CDR3 protein: CASSEEGLGTQYF

clone size: once
J gene: TRBJ1-1
D gene: TRBD1
V gene: TRBV27
CDR3 DNA: TGTGCCAGCAATACGAGACAGGGCTTCGAAAACACTGAAGCTTTCTTT
CDR3 protein: CASNTRQGFENTEAFF

clone size: .
J gene: TRBJ2-1
D gene: .
V gene: TRBV7-2
CDR3 DNA: TGTGCCAGCAGCCTAGCCGGGACACAGAATGAGCAGTTCTTC
CDR3 protein: CASSLAGTQNEQFF